The rows below give T cell receptor beta chains drawn from one sample of a study of blood T cell repertoires in COVID-19. Using immunoSEQ multiplex PCR, the repertoire was profiled, and TCRdb retains in-frame clones only, with some absent. The data hold over 150,000 clones, with 65% to 85% observed a single time. Input material: peripheral blood. These receptors all stem from a woman aged 60 to 75 with acute or convalescent COVID-19. Each CDR3 is given with its conserved first and last residue. Size is stated for part of the rows, as once, few or many counts, or as a class when the clone is expanded.

size	J	V	CDR3
NA	TRBJ1-1	TRBV7-2	CASSADKNTEAFF
NA	TRBJ1-1	TRBV5-4	CASSLRGTVNTEAFF
NA	TRBJ2-3	TRBV9	CASSATGTSLDTQYF
NA	TRBJ2-2	TRBV27	CASSYEWTGELFF
NA	TRBJ1-2	TRBV29-1	CSVDPGTGGYGYTF
NA	TRBJ1-6	TRBV30	CAWTNNSPLHF
NA	TRBJ2-5	TRBV24-1	CATSSGETQYF
NA	TRBJ2-3	TRBV29-1	CSVEDAGGTDTQYF
NA	TRBJ2-3	TRBV4-3	CASSHYRTGSDTQYF
NA	TRBJ2-5	TRBV11-2	CASSSSETQYF
NA	TRBJ1-2	TRBV11-2	CASSFGQGLNYGYTF
NA	TRBJ1-4	TRBV6-5	CASSETGTNEKLFF
NA	TRBJ1-2	TRBV19	CASSISSSGSGGYTF
once	TRBJ2-1	TRBV9	CASSVELAEHYEQFF
NA	TRBJ1-1	TRBV4-3	CASSVGQRNTEAFF
NA	TRBJ1-5	TRBV28	CASSLRGEQPQHF
NA	TRBJ1-1	TRBV18	CASSPWGSDTEAFF
NA	TRBJ1-4	TRBV6-5	CASRPTGAGEKLFF
NA	TRBJ2-2	TRBV5-6	CASSQDRGYTGELFF
NA	TRBJ1-6	TRBV19	CATRRGEGSPLHF
NA	TRBJ2-1	TRBV6-5	CASVPRGRGNEQFF
NA	TRBJ2-7	TRBV30	CAWAGDNRGYEQYF